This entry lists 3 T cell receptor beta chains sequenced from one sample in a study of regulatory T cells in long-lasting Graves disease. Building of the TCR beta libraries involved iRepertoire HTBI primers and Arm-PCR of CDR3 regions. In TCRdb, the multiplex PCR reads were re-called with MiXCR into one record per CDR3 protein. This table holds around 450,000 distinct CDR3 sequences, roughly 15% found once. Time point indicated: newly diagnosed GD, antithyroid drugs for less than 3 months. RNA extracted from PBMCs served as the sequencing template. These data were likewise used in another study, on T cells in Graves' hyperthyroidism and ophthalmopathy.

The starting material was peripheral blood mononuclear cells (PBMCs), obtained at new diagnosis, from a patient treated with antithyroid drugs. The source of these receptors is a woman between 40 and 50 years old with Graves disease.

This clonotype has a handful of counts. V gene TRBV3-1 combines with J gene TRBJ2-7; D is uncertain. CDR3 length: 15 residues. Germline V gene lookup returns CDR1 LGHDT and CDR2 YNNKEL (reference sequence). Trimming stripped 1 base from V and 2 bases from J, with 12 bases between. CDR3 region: CASSQGYGPAYEQYF. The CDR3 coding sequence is TGTGCCAGCAGCCAAGGGTATGGGCCAGCCTACGAGCAGTACTTC.

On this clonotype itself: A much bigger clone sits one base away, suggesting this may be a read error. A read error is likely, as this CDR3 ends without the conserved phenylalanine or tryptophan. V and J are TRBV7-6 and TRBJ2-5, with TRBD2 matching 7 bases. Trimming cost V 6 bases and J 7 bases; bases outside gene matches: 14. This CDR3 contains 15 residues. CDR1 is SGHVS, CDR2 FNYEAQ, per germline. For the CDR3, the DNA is TGTGCCAGCAGTTCCGGACTAGTCCAAGGTGGGACCCAGTACTTG. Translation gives CASSSGLVQGGTQYL.

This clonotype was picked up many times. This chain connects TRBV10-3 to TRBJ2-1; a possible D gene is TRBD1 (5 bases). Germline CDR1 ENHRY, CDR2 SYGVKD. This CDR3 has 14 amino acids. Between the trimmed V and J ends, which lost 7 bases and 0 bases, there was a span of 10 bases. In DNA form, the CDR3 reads TGTGCCATCAAACAGGCAACCTCCTACAATGAGCAGTTCTTC. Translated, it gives CAIKQATSYNEQFF.